This section outlines one TCR beta chain sequence together with its context. Antigen specificity is unknown. These data come from a study of post-analysis software for immune sequencing data. Whole-study findings and limits: Samples sharing a preparation batch grouped tightly together when assessed by F measure. Multiple sclerosis patients showed significantly lower normalized Chao1 diversity than controls did.

Prepared libraries of TCR beta cDNA carried unique molecular identifiers. TCRdb reprocessed the PCR reads via MiXCR and lists one record per CDR3 protein. The table lists approximately 690,000 distinct CDR3 sequences, about 60% of them singletons. Sequencing was done on a sample of blood. The TCR originated in a girl aged 2 to 10 with multiple sclerosis.

CDR3 protein: CASSGQGYLAFF. The DNA for the CDR3 is TGTGCCAGCAGTGGGCAGGGATACTTGGCTTTCTTT. The genes are TRBV25-1 and TRBJ1-1; D might be TRBD1 (5 bases). Germline assignment: CDR1 MGHDK and CDR2 SYGVNS. V lost 4 bases to trimming and J lost 11 bases, with 14 bases between them. This CDR3 contains 12 residues. Complete variable domain (other parts from reference TRBV25-1 and TRBJ1-1): EADIYQTPRYLVIGTGKKITLECSQTMGHDKMYWYQQDPGMELHLIHYSYGVNSTEKGDLSSESTVSRIRTEHFPLTLESARPSHTSQYLCASSGQGYLAFFGQGTRLTVV.